This T cell receptor beta chain was sequenced in a study of blood T cell repertoires in COVID-19. Study background: From the United States, Italy and Spain came samples of acute and convalescent COVID-19. In each case, the material was cDNA or gDNA derived from T cells, B-cell-depleted T cells, or PBMCs.

The CDR3 totals 15 residues. Germline V gene lookup returns CDR1 SGHTA and CDR2 FQGNSA. With 3 bases clipped from V and 10 bases from J, the junction kept 7 bases outside the gene matches. Per the study methods: Counts of nucleated cells, estimated from reference gene primer amplification, were obtained. Data came from immunoSEQ multiplex PCR; TCRdb stores just in-frame clones and leaves some out. For V, J and clone size, that table is used; D and trimming come from the DNA. The sample gives under 65,000 clones, about 90% of which show up once; 4.5% to 5.5% is in the top ten. The source of this sequence is a man older than 75 in a cohort sampled during active COVID-19. The chain links TRBV7-2 to TRBJ2-1; 12 bases line up with TRBD2. The sequenced sample consisted of peripheral blood. CDR3 region: CASSFLAGGPGEQFF. The CDR3 DNA is TGTGCCAGCAGCTTCCTAGCGGGGGGGCCAGGGGAGCAGTTCTTC.